This T cell receptor beta chain was obtained from a study of beta chain features in type 1 diabetes. In the study overall: Researchers looked at some 99 million sorted cells across all samples.

Investigators reverse transcribed all isolated RNA, so they sequenced expressed TCRB transcripts. About 3.57 million reads, on average, came from each naive, central memory and regulatory T cell sample. Here immunoSEQ multiplex PCR was the method, and the copy in TCRdb shows in-frame clones only, minus some. The table shows 250,000 to 350,000 clones, with about 13% occurring only once. A single heparinised draw of approximately 110 mL on average was taken per donor. Losses at the gene ends were 2 bases for V and 2 bases for J; bases not matched to a gene: 6. Germline V gives CDR1 LNHNV, CDR2 YYDKDF (reference sequence). The CDR3 length is 16 residues. General study findings and limits: VDJ junctions from patients with type 1 diabetes contained fewer insertions and more deletions. All four CD4+ subsets from Type 1 diabetes patients carried moderately but significantly shorter TCRB CDR3s.

A note on this clone: Its antigen is not known.

This sequence joins TRBV15 and TRBJ2-7, with 10 positions matching TRBD2. The sequence came from a man under 40 with type 1 diabetes. Sequenced material: naive CD4+ T cells from blood. The CDR3 DNA is TGTGCCACCAGCAGATCCAAAGGGACTAGCGCCTACGAGCAGTACTTC. This gives the protein CATSRSKGTSAYEQYF.